This T cell receptor (beta chain) was observed in a study of regulatory and conventional T cells in RAG deficiency. General study results and limits: Omenn syndrome and CID/AS patients had 80 to 100-fold fewer unique Treg TCR beta sequences, versus 8 to 10-fold elsewhere. Patient subsets had shorter CDR3s; Omenn Treg-Tconv overlap exceeded 80%.

The table came from immunoSEQ multiplex PCR; TCRdb's copy has only in-frame clones and leaves some out. The sample consists of about 50,000 clones, around 89% of them appearing once. Notes on this clone: Its antigen is unknown.

Conventional CD4+ T cells were sorted from blood as CD25-low CD127-high cells. This sample also appeared in a second study, on regulatory T cells. Per that study: The primer mix had 52 TRBV and 13 TRBJ primers. Skewed V and J usage and few unique V-J pairs marked patient repertoires, most in Tregs.

The TCR comes from a human donor in good health. Input material: CD4+ effector T cells sorted from blood.

The CDR3 coding sequence is TGTGCCAGCAGCTTGGGGACAGGGATCTCCTACGAGCAGTACTTC. It codes for CASSLGTGISYEQYF. The rearrangement joins TRBV5-4 to TRBJ2-7; 8 bases are shared with TRBD1. The CDR3 has 15 amino acids. The germline CDR1 and CDR2 sequences are SGHNT and YYREEE (reference sequence). The V gene end was trimmed by 0 bases and the J gene end by 0 bases; junction bases not matched to a gene: 2.